The next 11 T cell receptor beta chains were all read from a single sample in a study of cytomegalovirus exposure and HLA in healthy donors (dated by TCRdb to 2016 to 2017). Libraries came from the immunoSEQ multiplex PCR assay. TCRdb obtained this table from immuneACCESS and retained in-frame rearrangements with V and J assigned. These tables miss some clones; where compared with another copy, unresolved V genes account for less than half of the shortfall, and the remainder is unexplained. The sample table contains 130,000 to 150,000 clones; only one count was recorded for approximately 89% of them. Of the sample, over 9% is held by the ten largest clones. Input material: PBMCs. The receptors here all came from a woman younger than 35 in good health and CMV-seropositive.

This clone turned up a few times. The rearrangement joins TRBV15 to TRBJ1-1; 9 bases align to TRBD1. This CDR3 has 15 residues. Trimming at V came to 5 bases and at J to 1 base, leaving 5 bases not matched to a gene. Germline V lookup: CDR1 LNHNV, CDR2 YYDKDF (reference sequence). The CDR3 region has the DNA TGTGCCACCAGCGGAGCGGGACAGGGGAACACTGAAGCTTTCTTT. This codes for CATSGAGQGNTEAFF. The entire variable domain, with the rest obtained from reference TRBV15 and TRBJ1-1, is as follows: DAMVIQNPRYQVTQFGKPVTLSCSQTLNHNVMYWYQQKSSQAPKLLFHYYDKDFNNEADTPDNFQSRRPNTSFCFLDIRSPGLGDTAMYLCATSGAGQGNTEAFFGQGTRLTVV.

The V gene is TRBV7-9, the J gene TRBJ2-1; 9 bases match TRBD2. The V and J ends lost 5 bases and 6 bases, in that order; junction bases with no gene match: 11. The CDR3 extends over 16 amino acids. Germline values: CDR1 SEHNR, CDR2 FQNEAQ (reference sequence). The chain's CDR3 is CASSTTGTSPSNEQFF. CDR3 in DNA: TGTGCCAGCAGCACGACCGGGACTAGCCCCTCCAATGAGCAGTTCTTC.

V and J are TRBV7-8 and TRBJ2-1, with 12 bases aligning to TRBD1. V lost 2 bases, J lost 6 bases, and 2 bases stayed unmatched. Germline CDR1 is SGHVS and CDR2 is FQNEAQ. The CDR3 extends over 15 amino acids. This CDR3 reads CASSLPGQGANEQFF. The CDR3 DNA reads TGTGCCAGCAGCTTACCGGGACAGGGGGCCAATGAGCAGTTCTTC.

The chain couples TRBV10-3 to TRBJ1-1, with TRBD1 identical over 7 bases. Germline assignment: CDR1 ENHRY and CDR2 SYGVKD. The CDR3 contains 10 residues. J was trimmed by 7 bases and V by 8 bases; bases with no gene match: 1. The CDR3 DNA follows: TGTGCCATCGGGGACAGTGAAGCTTTCTTT. This translates into CAIGDSEAFF.

The chain recombines TRBV7-2 with TRBJ2-7; 8 positions match TRBD2. The CDR3 spans 13 residues. V was pared by 5 bases and J by 3 bases, with 3 bases of the junction left unmatched. Germline V CDR1 and CDR2: SGHTA, FQGNSA. In DNA form, the CDR3 reads TGTGCCAGCAGCCCCGGGAGGGGCTACGAGCAGTACTTC. It translates to CASSPGRGYEQYF.

The V gene is TRBV7-2, the J gene TRBJ1-5; possibly TRBD1 for D (6 bases). With 1 base removed from V and 11 bases from J, the gap between germline ends came to 24 bases. Germline values: CDR1 SGHTA, CDR2 FQGNSA. The CDR3 covers 17 residues. Here the CDR3 reads CASSLGNTGPLASAQHF. DNA for the CDR3: TGTGCCAGCAGCTTAGGGAATACAGGGCCCCTCGCCTCGGCCCAGCATTTT.

The chain is built from TRBV5-6 and TRBJ2-5, with unresolved D. V was shortened by 0 bases and J by 5 bases, with 11 bases between the two germline ends. CDR1 SGHDT and CDR2 YYEEEE come from the germline V gene. This CDR3 is built from 14 residues. As DNA, the CDR3 is TGTGCCAGCAGCTTGGGGGCTATGCCGGAGACCCAGTACTTC. This codes for CASSLGAMPETQYF. The entire variable domain, with the rest obtained from reference TRBV5-6 and TRBJ2-5, is as follows: DAGVTQSPTHLIKTRGQQVTLRCSPKSGHDTVSWYQQALGQGPQFIFQYYEEEERQRGNFPDRFSGHQFPNYSSELNVNALLLGDSALYLCASSLGAMPETQYFGPGTRLLVL.

This rearrangement joins TRBV5-1 to TRBJ2-2, with D possibly being TRBD2 (7 bases). Trimming removed 5 bases at V and 2 bases at J, with 10 bases between. The CDR3 has 14 residues. The germline V gene encodes CDR1 SGHRS and CDR2 YFSETQ. CDR3 sequence (DNA): TGCGCCAGCAGTCCGGGGGGCAACACCGGGGAGCTGTTTTTT. Translating gives CASSPGGNTGELFF.

This chain uses TRBV11-2 with TRBJ2-7; TRBD1 matches at 8 bases. The V segment lost 5 bases and the J segment 0 bases; nucleotides outside the gene matches: 9. The CDR3 sequence is 16 residues long. Germline V CDR1 and CDR2: SGHAT, FQNNGV. The DNA for the CDR3 is TGTGCCAGCAGCCTAGGGACAGGAGAATTCTCCTACGAGCAGTACTTC. Residues: CASSLGTGEFSYEQYF.

This clone was seen once. The V call is TRBV28, the J call TRBJ2-1; 7 bases line up with TRBD2. The germline CDR1 and CDR2 sequences are MDHEN and SYDVKM. Germline trimming cut 5 bases from V and 7 bases from J; bases unmatched to any gene: 5. This CDR3 spans 13 amino acids. The CDR3 DNA is TGTGCCAGCAGTCTGACTAGCTTTAATGAGCAGTTCTTC. Its protein is CASSLTSFNEQFF.

The chain joins TRBV4-1 to TRBJ1-4, with D perhaps TRBD1 (5 bases). This CDR3 comprises 14 residues. CDR1 is MGHRA, CDR2 YSYEKL, per germline. Trimming cost V 0 bases and J 11 bases, with 13 bases left between them. The CDR3 sequence: CASSQDMEGPKLFF. The CDR3 DNA reads as TGCGCCAGCAGCCAAGATATGGAGGGGCCTAAACTGTTTTTT.